This T cell receptor (beta chain) originates from a study of T cell repertoires in cytomegalovirus infection. Across the whole study: In public TCR beta signatures, there were indications of both CMV infection and matching HLA type.

Notes on this clonotype: Its antigen is currently unknown.

TCRdb ran MiXCR on the reads and lists one entry per CDR3 protein. The sample contains 650,000 to 900,000 distinct CDR3 sequences, 29% of which appear only once. Germline CDR1 SQVTM, CDR2 ANQGSEA. The CDR3 has 12 amino acids. V shed 6 bases and J shed 7 bases, with 12 bases lying between them. The sample consisted of cultured CD8+ T cells from PBMCs, taken from culture after CMV antigen stimulation. The chain employs TRBV29-1 and TRBJ2-2; weak D call: TRBD2 (6 bases). The clonotype was recovered from a human donor in good health (CMV status not recorded). Some clones in this sample may be carry-over from other donors' samples. CDR3 amino acids: CSVDGEDGELFF. In DNA form, the CDR3 reads TGCAGCGTGGATGGGGAGGACGGGGAGCTGTTTTTT.